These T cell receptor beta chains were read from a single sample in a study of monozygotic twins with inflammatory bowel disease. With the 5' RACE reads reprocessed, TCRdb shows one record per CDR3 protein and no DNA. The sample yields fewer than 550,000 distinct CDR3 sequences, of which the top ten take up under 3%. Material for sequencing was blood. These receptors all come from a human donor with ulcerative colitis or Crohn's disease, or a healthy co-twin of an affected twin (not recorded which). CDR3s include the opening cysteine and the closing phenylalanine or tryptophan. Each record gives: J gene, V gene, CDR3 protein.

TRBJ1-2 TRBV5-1 CASSLVGTGGRYGYTF
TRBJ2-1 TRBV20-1 CSARDFGPLAGIEQFF
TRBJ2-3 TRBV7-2 CASSLAGYRGPAEF
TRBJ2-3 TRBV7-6 CASRAGGAGAEDTQYF
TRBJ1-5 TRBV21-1 CASTETGGRNQPQHF
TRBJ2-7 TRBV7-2 CASSPSGLAAEQYF
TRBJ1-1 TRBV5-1 CASSLSGQLNTEAFF
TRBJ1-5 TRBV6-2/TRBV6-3 CASSYGGVAQPQHF
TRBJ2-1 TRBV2 CASSDRDPVYNEQFF
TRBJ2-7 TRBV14 CASSLMASMEQYF
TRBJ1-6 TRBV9 CASSPSSRGDSPLHF
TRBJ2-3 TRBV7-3 CASSLNPAGGTDTQYF
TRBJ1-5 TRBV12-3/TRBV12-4 CASSRRGLQPQHF
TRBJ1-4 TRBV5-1 CASSLRPTNEKLFF
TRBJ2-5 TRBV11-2 CASSFGSRETQYF
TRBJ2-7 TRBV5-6 CASSFPTGTGDREQYF
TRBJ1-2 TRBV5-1 CASSLGTGIANYGYTF
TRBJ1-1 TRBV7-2 CASSPRGRGDVGAFF
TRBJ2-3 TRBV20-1 CSARDLGTGVPRTDTQYF
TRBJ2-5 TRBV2 CASSPGGKTQYF
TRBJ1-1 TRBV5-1 CASSSPPIKGSTEAFF
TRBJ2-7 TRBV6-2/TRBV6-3 CASTPSGGTYEQYF
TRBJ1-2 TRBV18 CASSSGTPRANYGYTF
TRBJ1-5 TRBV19 CASNTQGWQPQHF
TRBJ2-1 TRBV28 CASSSQVLHGDEQFF
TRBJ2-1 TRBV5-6 CASSPWRDPGVEQFF
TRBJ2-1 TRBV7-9 CATRESYNEQFF
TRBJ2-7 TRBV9 CASSVGSRGISYEQYF
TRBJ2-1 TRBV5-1 CASSLGGGLLDSEQFF
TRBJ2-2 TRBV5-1 CASSLDRAGGELFF
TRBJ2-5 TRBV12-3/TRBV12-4 CASSRGYEETQYF
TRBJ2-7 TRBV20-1 CSAPVRGSYEQYF
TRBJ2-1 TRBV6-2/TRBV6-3 CASRRGTISNEQFF
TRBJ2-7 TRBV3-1 CASSQGVRQGYSYEQYF
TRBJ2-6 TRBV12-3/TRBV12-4 CASSLDGAGANVLTF
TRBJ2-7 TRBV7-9 CASSLLAGSEQYF
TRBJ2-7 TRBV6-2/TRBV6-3 CASSYIAGQGAPVEYEQYF
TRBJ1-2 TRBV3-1 CASSPPQGADFYGYTF
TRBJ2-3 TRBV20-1 CSVRRGNGDTQYF
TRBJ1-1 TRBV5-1 CASSLDGRAGTEAFF
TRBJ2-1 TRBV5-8 CASSLIVTLTPYNEQFF
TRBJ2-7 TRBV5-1 CASSLGAGITGEQYF
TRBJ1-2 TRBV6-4 CASSMRDSPNYGYTF
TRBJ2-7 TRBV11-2 CASSPDRIYEQYF
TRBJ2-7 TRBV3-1 CASSQDIGLYEQYF
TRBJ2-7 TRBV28 CASSLLQGEQYF
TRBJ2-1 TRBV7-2 CASSSSGGANSYNEQFF
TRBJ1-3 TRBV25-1 CASSDSYRTGNTIYF
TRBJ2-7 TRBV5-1 CASSLVVGSQSAFIYEQYF
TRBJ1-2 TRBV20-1 CSAIRTAGYTF
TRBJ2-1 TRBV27 CASSLISLSRNEQFF
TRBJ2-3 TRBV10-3 CAITETMTDTQYF
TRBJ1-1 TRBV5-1 CASSEGPGTEAFF
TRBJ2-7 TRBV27 CASASGGRRYEQYF